This T cell receptor (beta chain) comes out of a study of cytomegalovirus exposure and HLA in healthy donors. Points from the study as a whole: Across donors, presence/absence analyses took sequencing depth to be roughly uniform. Rarity characterized most TCR sequences, yet some public TCRs appeared in many donors. TCR beta V- and J-gene trimming, according to a later analysis, was linked to a missense DCLRE1C variant.

This clone was recorded once. Antigen specificity is unknown. The PCR had 60 Vbeta and 13 Jbeta primers. Sequenced by immunoSEQ multiplex PCR; TCRdb stores in-frame clones only, minus some. The table includes over 140,000 clones, 70% to 85% detected once. The ends lost 6 bases at V and 2 bases at J; junction bases unmatched: 10. This CDR3 is built from 15 residues. CDR1 and CDR2 (germline): KGHSH, LQKENI. The sequence was obtained from a man aged 25 to 40 in good health and CMV-seropositive. The chain recombines TRBV18 with TRBJ2-7, with 7 bases aligning to TRBD2. Specimen: PBMCs. DNA for the CDR3: TGTGCCAGCTCGTCCACTAGCGAACGGACCTACGAGCAGTACTTC. Translated, it gives CASSSTSERTYEQYF.